This is a list of T cell receptor beta chains from one sample in a study of shared clonotypes between healthy human individuals. Method: immunoSEQ multiplex PCR; TCRdb's copy keeps in-frame clones and lacks some. This table has roughly 2 million clones, approximately 96% appearing once. The specimen sequenced was naive CD4+ T cells sorted from blood. The receptor source for this set is a man younger than 35 in good health. CDR3s include the opening cysteine and the closing phenylalanine or tryptophan. The listing skips clone size in some rows; elsewhere it reads once, few, many or a size class.

>TRBV19|NA|TRBJ2-7|13
CASSPSKAAEQYF
>TRBV2|NA|TRBJ2-7|14
CASSDRGQGGEQYF
>TRBV11-2|NA|TRBJ2-5|13
CASSLGERETQYF
>TRBV18|NA|TRBJ2-5|19
CASSPTPGLAGRGGETQYF
>TRBV2|NA|TRBJ2-3|17
CASDPGLAGIPRDTQYF
>TRBV5-4|NA|TRBJ1-2|17
CASSLVKTGGGNYGYTF
>TRBV19|NA|TRBJ1-5|14
CASSETVRYQPQHF
>TRBV5-1|NA|TRBJ2-2|16
CASRASGTSTIGELFF
>TRBV7-3|NA|TRBJ2-3|16
CASSLGTGLGTDTQYF
>TRBV5-1|few|TRBJ1-5|13
CASSFLTGEPQHF
>TRBV6-5|NA|TRBJ2-1|10
CASGRAEQFF
>TRBV10-3|NA|TRBJ2-5|13
CAIKEGAEETQYF
>TRBV27|NA|TRBJ1-2|14
CASSLSGQGFGYTF
>TRBV5-6|NA|TRBJ2-6|18
CASSPRAGGLFGANVLTF
>TRBV30|NA|TRBJ2-5|13
CALAKLYQETQYF
>TRBV25-1|NA|TRBJ1-1|11
CASRENTEAFF
>TRBV5-1|NA|TRBJ2-7|15
CASSTTGTGSGEQYF
>TRBV6-5|NA|TRBJ2-3|16
CASSYRTSGQTDTQYF
>TRBV9|NA|TRBJ2-3|16
CASSSGLASYGDTQYF
>TRBV7-9|NA|TRBJ2-1|18
CASSLEGVAGYPYNEQFF
>TRBV2|NA|TRBJ1-5|17
CASSELFWGRNNQPQHF
>TRBV6-1|NA|TRBJ2-7|15
CASSEWGQGAYEQYF
>TRBV5-1|NA|TRBJ2-7|12
CASSLSLYEQYF
>TRBV6-5|NA|TRBJ2-1|13
CASSYSSSHEQFF
>TRBV9|few|TRBJ1-3|16
CASSERTGSSGNTIYF